This T cell receptor (beta chain) comes out of a study of blood T cell repertoires in COVID-19. Study as a whole: COVID-19 samples, acute and convalescent, were from the United States, Italy and Spain.

Trimming removed 4 bases at V and 2 bases at J, with 11 bases between. CDR3 length: 13 amino acids. CDR1 and CDR2 from the germline V gene are SQVTM and ANQGSEA. Authors' methods: Scientists estimated how many nucleated cells there were by amplifying reference gene primers. Some clones are missing from TCRdb's copy, which holds only in-frame ones; the method was immunoSEQ multiplex PCR. That table furnishes V, J and clone size, whereas the DNA furnished D and trimming. Here the sample spans 95,000 to 150,000 clones, 80% to 90% being singletons. The receptor comes from a man in his 70s with active or convalescent COVID-19. The sample was peripheral blood. The chain links TRBV29-1 to TRBJ2-5, with a weak D call TRBD2 (6 bases). This CDR3 is CSVVGGRQETQYF. CDR3 sequence (DNA): TGCAGCGTTGTGGGTGGGAGGCAAGAGACCCAGTACTTC.